The present T cell receptor beta chain was sequenced within a study of blood T cells in healthy people across ages. This clonotype was counted only a few times. Its antigen is as yet unknown. Researchers collected about 9.7 milliliters of peripheral blood from every single donor. The study's findings and limits: From one million sequenced T cells, diversity estimates were lower bounds. Roughly linearly, TCR beta diversity per million T cells fell as age increased. There was no known CMV status for donors, so expanded clonotype changes were possibly confounded.

Germline CDR1 MNHNY, CDR2 SVGAGI (reference sequence). The ends lost 2 bases at V and 4 bases at J; junction bases unmatched: 10. This CDR3 has 17 residues. For the second PCR, which ran for about 7 to 11 cycles, a sample-barcoded 5' primer and a J-beta primer mix were used. In TCRdb, the 5' RACE reads were re-called with MiXCR into one record per CDR3 protein. The data contain about 590,000 distinct CDR3 sequences, approximately 30% of them seen just once; the ten biggest clones take up about 15%. The V call is TRBV6-6, the J call TRBJ2-1; 8 bases map to TRBD2. Sequencing was done on a sample of blood. The sequence came from a woman over 75 in good health. The CDR3 DNA reads TGTGCCAGCAGTTACCGGGCGGGAGGTCCTTCTTACAATGAGCAGTTCTTC. Residues: CASSYRAGGPSYNEQFF.